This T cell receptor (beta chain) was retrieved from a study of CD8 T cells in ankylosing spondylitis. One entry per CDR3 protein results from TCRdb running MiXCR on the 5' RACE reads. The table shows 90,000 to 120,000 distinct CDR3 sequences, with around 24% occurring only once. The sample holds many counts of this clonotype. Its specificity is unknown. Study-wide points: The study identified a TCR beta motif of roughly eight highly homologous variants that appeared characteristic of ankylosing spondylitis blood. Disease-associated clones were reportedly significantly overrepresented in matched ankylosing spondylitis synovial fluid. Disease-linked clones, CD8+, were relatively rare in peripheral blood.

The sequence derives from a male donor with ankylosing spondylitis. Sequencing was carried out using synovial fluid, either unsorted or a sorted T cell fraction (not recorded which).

CDR3 coding DNA: TGTGCCAGCAGCCAAATAGCGGGAGGGAGCAATGAGCAGTTCTTC. It encodes CASSQIAGGSNEQFF. The V call is TRBV4-2, the J call TRBJ2-1, with 11 bases that match TRBD2. CDR3 length: 15 amino acids. Germline V lookup: CDR1 LGHNA, CDR2 YNFKEQ. V lost 2 bases to trimming and J lost 6 bases; unmatched junction nucleotides: 3.